This TCR beta chain is drawn from a study of blood T cell repertoires in COVID-19. Trimming left V 3 bases short and J 5 bases short, with 11 bases between. Germline CDR1 and CDR2: MNHEY and SMNVEV (reference sequence). CDR3 size: 14 residues. The repertoire was sequenced with immunoSEQ multiplex PCR; TCRdb's copy has only in-frame clones and lacks some. The repertoire holds about half a million clones, roughly nine tenths seen once, with about 0.91% in the top ten. This clone showed up just once. The chain uses TRBV27 and TRBJ1-5; D remains unclear. The sequence derives from a man aged 18 to 35 with COVID-19, enrolled during active disease. Sequenced sample: peripheral blood. CDR3 nucleotides: TGTGCCAGCAGTTTCGGAGGAAATGATCAGCCCCAGCATTTT. It codes for CASSFGGNDQPQHF.